This T cell receptor (beta chain) was captured by sequencing in a study of T cell responses to AZD1222 COVID-19 vaccine. Analysis merged second doses at about 4 or about 12 weeks. Sequencing was performed with immunoSEQ multiplex PCR; in TCRdb, only in-frame clones are kept and a portion is missing. The table lists some 84,000 clones, roughly nine tenths of them singletons, with roughly 10% in the top ten. With V trimmed by 2 bases and J by 1 base, 9 bases remained unmatched. The CDR3 length is 18 residues. Germline values: CDR1 MNHEY, CDR2 SVGEGT. Regarding this clone: Its specificity is not known.

Study results and caveats: Spike-wide vaccine-associated CD4 TCRs dominated at 160-218 and 743-854. The peak T cell response came first, and repertoires were sampled only after it. Among AZD1222 vaccinees, only six were seropositive at baseline.

This TCR was sampled from an adult who received the AZD1222 COVID-19 vaccine. The sequencing used peripheral blood, collected 28 days after the second AZD1222 dose. J is TRBJ2-5 and V is TRBV6-2 or TRBV6-3; TRBD2 aligns across 11 bases. The DNA of the CDR3 is TGTGCCAGCAGTTACGGTACTAGCGGGGGCTACTTCCAAGAGACCCAGTACTTC. Protein product: CASSYGTSGGYFQETQYF.